Each of the 24 T cell receptor beta chains below was sequenced from the same sample in a study of T cells in Graves' hyperthyroidism and ophthalmopathy. Regions amplified from RNA transcripts were the TCR beta CDR3 regions. Initially, a first-round RT-PCR of the TCR CDR3 employed the HTBI primer set. MiXCR was run by TCRdb on the multiplex PCR reads, yielding one entry per CDR3 protein. The sample has approximately 400,000 distinct CDR3 sequences, 14% seen once. What was sequenced was blood. The source is a woman younger than 45 with Graves' ophthalmopathy.

This clonotype was seen ten or more times. This chain uses TRBV9 with TRBJ1-1, with D unresolved. V dropped 0 bases and J dropped 2 bases, with 5 bases sitting between them. The CDR3 is 13 amino acids. Germline V gene sequence: CDR1 SGDLS, CDR2 YYNGEE. The CDR3 bases are TGTGCCAGCAGCGTAGATGTAAACACTGAAGCTTTCTTT. It is translated as CASSVDVNTEAFF.

This clonotype was counted ten times or more. The V call is TRBV6-2 or TRBV6-3, the J call TRBJ1-5, with D perhaps matching TRBD1 (5 bases). The V gene's germline CDR1 is MNHEY and CDR2 SVGEGT. The CDR3 contains 15 residues. V lost 7 bases and J 3 bases, leaving 16 bases between the germline ends. CDR3 sequence reads: CASNPRGAYNQPQHF. The CDR3 DNA is TGTGCCAGCAACCCCCGAGGGGCGTACAATCAGCCCCAGCATTTT.

This clonotype has a count of ten or more. V gene TRBV11-2 combines with J gene TRBJ1-1; TRBD1 agrees at 7 bases. V lost 1 base and J lost 7; bases outside the gene matches: 3. Germline lookup yields CDR1 SGHAT and CDR2 FQNNGV. This CDR3 is 13 amino acids long. CDR3 amino acids: CASSLAGTVEAFF. The CDR3, as DNA: TGTGCCAGCAGCTTAGCAGGGACAGTTGAAGCTTTCTTT. The full variable domain, completed using reference TRBV11-2 and TRBJ1-1, is EAGVAQSPRYKIIEKRQSVAFWCNPISGHATLYWYQQILGQGPKLLIQFQNNGVVDDSQLPKDRFSAERLKGVDSTLKIQPAKLEDSAVYLCASSLAGTVEAFFGQGTRLTVV.

This clonotype occurred many times. The chain recombines TRBV6-1 with TRBJ1-5; D remains ambiguous. Germline lookup yields CDR1 MNHNS and CDR2 SASEGT. The CDR3 extends over 16 amino acids. Trimming stripped 6 bases from V and 2 bases from J, with 17 bases between. The DNA of the CDR3 is TGTGCCAGCAGGCGGTTCTTAAGGGAGCGCAATCAGCCCCAGCATTTT. Protein: CASRRFLRERNQPQHF.

This clonotype occurred many times. This chain joins TRBV11-2 and TRBJ2-1, with 13 bases identical to TRBD2. The CDR3 is made up of 20 amino acids. J was trimmed by 8 bases and V by 1 base; bases with no gene match: 17. The germline gives CDR1 SGHAT, CDR2 FQNNGV. In DNA, the CDR3 is TGTGCCAGCAGCTTAGCGCAAGGGACTAGCGGGGATCCCGTGGACTATGAGCAGTTCTTC. Amino acid sequence: CASSLAQGTSGDPVDYEQFF.

The sample holds many counts of this clonotype. V is TRBV20-1 and J is TRBJ1-1; D remains unclear. This CDR3 spans 11 amino acids. Per the germline V gene, CDR1 is DFQATT and CDR2 is SNEGSKA (reference sequence). V was shortened by 7 bases and J by 5 bases, with 11 bases between the two germline ends. Here the CDR3 reads CSVLKATEAFF. The DNA of the CDR3 is TGCAGTGTTCTCAAGGCGACTGAAGCTTTCTTT.

This clonotype was found many times. The chain carries TRBV27 and TRBJ1-2; 9 nucleotides align to TRBD1. V was clipped by 3 bases and J by 7 bases; unmatched bases: 9. CDR1 and CDR2 (germline): MNHEY, SMNVEV (reference sequence). The CDR3 length is 15 residues. In nucleotides, the CDR3 is TGTGCCAGCAGTTTCAACAGGGGGCGCTTCGGTGGCTACACCTTC. Translated, it gives CASSFNRGRFGGYTF.

This clonotype has ten or more counts. The gene calls are TRBV20-1 and TRBJ2-5; TRBD2 matches 11 bases. J lost 7 bases, V lost 5 bases, and 12 bases had no gene match. Per germline, CDR1 DFQATT and CDR2 SNEGSKA (reference sequence). This CDR3 region has 15 residues. CDR3 nucleotides: TGCAGTGCTCCCGTAGCGGGGGGGCGTATGGGGACCCAGTACTTC. Translation gives CSAPVAGGRMGTQYF.

The table lists this clonotype with a few counts. A much larger clone differs from this one at a single base, so this may be a read error. In DNA form, the CDR3 reads TGCAGTGCTAGGGGGGGCAGGGAGAACTACGAGCAGTACTTC. Translating it yields CSARGGRENYEQYF. This chain joins TRBV20-1 and TRBJ2-7, with D tentatively TRBD1 or TRBD2 (6 bases each). CDR3 length equals 14 residues. The germline V gene has CDR1 DFQATT and CDR2 SNEGSKA (reference sequence). V was cut by 3 bases and J by 3 bases, with 15 bases left in between.

V is TRBV20-1 and J is TRBJ2-5, with 8 bases fitting TRBD1. With V trimmed by 5 bases and J by 4 bases, 6 bases remained unmatched. This CDR3 is 13 amino acids long. From germline, CDR1 is DFQATT and CDR2 SNEGSKA (reference sequence). The CDR3 DNA sequence: TGCAGTGCTCTTCGGACAGGGCGAGAGACCCAGTACTTC. It specifies CSALRTGRETQYF.

This clonotype was counted ten times or more. The J gene is TRBJ2-1, the V gene TRBV28, with TRBD2 matching 12 bases. The CDR3 is 19 residues long. Per germline, CDR1 MDHEN and CDR2 SYDVKM. V shed 5 bases and J 6 bases; nucleotides not matched to a gene: 17. The CDR3 DNA reads TGTGCCAGCAGTCCGACTAGCGGGGGAGCATTGGGGGCGGGCAATGAGCAGTTCTTC. Translating it yields CASSPTSGGALGAGNEQFF.

In regard to this clonotype: At one boundary the junction diverges from the germline segment, which might be a read error. The chain has TRBV7-9 and TRBJ1-1, with TRBD1 identical over 7 bases. Germline assignment: CDR1 SEHNR and CDR2 FQNEAQ (reference sequence). This CDR3 spans 16 amino acids. The CDR3 sequence is CAGSRPATGANTEAFF. CDR3 coding DNA: TGTGCCGGCAGCCGTCCAGCCACAGGGGCGAACACTGAAGCTTTCTTT.

This clonotype was seen at least ten times. The CDR3 nucleotides are TGTGCCAGCAGCGTAGCTGCGGGGGGGCTTCTTGAGCAGTTCTTC. Protein sequence: CASSVAAGGLLEQFF. The gene calls are TRBV9 and TRBJ2-1, with 9 bases lining up with TRBD2. The germline V gene has CDR1 SGDLS and CDR2 YYNGEE. This CDR3 spans 15 amino acids. The V segment lost 0 bases and the J segment 9 bases; nucleotides outside the gene matches: 7.

This clonotype was picked up many times. The chain employs TRBV18 and TRBJ1-1, with 8 bases aligning to TRBD1. The trim removed 3 bases at V and 4 bases at J, leaving 4 bases unmatched. The CDR3 is 14 amino acids. Germline loops: CDR1 KGHSH, CDR2 LQKENI. The CDR3 DNA is TGTGCCAGCTCACCGGACAGGGCTGGCACTGAAGCTTTCTTT. The encoded protein is CASSPDRAGTEAFF.

The table lists this clonotype with many counts. This sequence joins TRBV6-2 or TRBV6-3 and TRBJ2-1; D might be TRBD2 (5 bases). CDR1 and CDR2 from the germline V gene are MNHEY and SVGEGT. Trimming took off 6 bases at V and 4 bases at J, with 28 bases between the two ends. This CDR3 spans 19 amino acids. The CDR3 is CASSDTKMRLSGSYNEQFF. In DNA, the CDR3 is TGTGCCAGCAGCGATACAAAAATGCGGCTGAGCGGATCTTACAATGAGCAGTTCTTC.

The chain links TRBV12-3 or TRBV12-4 to TRBJ1-5, with D possibly TRBD1 on 6 matching bases. Deletions cut 3 bases from V and 9 bases from J, with 21 bases between. This CDR3 is 16 amino acids long. The CDR3 spells CASSFTGGRVRWPQHF. In nucleotides, the CDR3 is TGTGCCAGCAGTTTCACTGGGGGGCGGGTAAGATGGCCCCAGCATTTT.

Ten or more counts support this clonotype. The V gene is TRBV7-6, the J gene TRBJ1-2; the D gene is possibly TRBD1 (5 bases). Germline CDR1 and CDR2: SGHVS and FNYEAQ. Trimming left V 7 bases short and J 0 bases short, with 12 bases between. This CDR3 has 14 amino acids. CDR3 protein: CASTWGGANYGYTF. DNA of the CDR3: TGTGCCAGCACCTGGGGGGGAGCTAACTATGGCTACACCTTC.

At least ten counts were recorded for this clonotype. This chain joins TRBV4-2 and TRBJ2-5, with D possibly being TRBD2 (7 bases). Germline V gene lookup returns CDR1 LGHNA and CDR2 YNFKEQ. V lost 0 bases to trimming and J lost 0 bases, with 14 bases between them. There are 17 residues in the CDR3. The CDR3: CASSQDGAGADQETQYF. In DNA, the CDR3 is TGTGCCAGCAGCCAAGACGGGGCGGGGGCCGACCAAGAGACCCAGTACTTC.

This clonotype has ten or more counts. The chain couples TRBV7-9 to TRBJ1-5, with D perhaps matching TRBD1 (6 bases). The V end lost 0 bases, the J end lost 4 bases, and 10 bases lay between the germline ends. CDR3 size: 15 residues. Germline loops: CDR1 SEHNR, CDR2 FQNEAQ (reference sequence). As DNA, the CDR3 is TGTGCCAGCAGCTTAGCGGGGGGCGCAAATCAGCCCCAGCATTTT. Amino acid sequence: CASSLAGGANQPQHF.

This clonotype was picked up a small number of times. The V and J genes are TRBV7-9 and TRBJ1-6; no firm D call. V lost 2 bases and J lost 9, with 5 bases in between. The CDR3 spans 12 residues. Looked up from germline, CDR1 is SEHNR and CDR2 is FQNEAQ (reference sequence). The CDR3 is CASSLTGSPLHF. CDR3 bases: TGTGCCAGCAGCTTAACCGGTTCACCCCTCCACTTT. Full variable domain (rest looked up from reference TRBV7-9 and TRBJ1-6): DTGVSQNPRHKITKRGQNVTFRCDPISEHNRLYWYRQTLGQGPEFLTYFQNEAQLEKSRLLSDRFSAERPKGSFSTLEIQRTEQGDSAMYLCASSLTGSPLHFGNGTRLTVT.

Many counts were recorded for this clonotype. The chain carries TRBV18 and TRBJ2-1; 8 bases line up with TRBD1. Germline CDR1 is KGHSH and CDR2 is LQKENI. The ends lost 4 bases at V and 8 bases at J; junction bases unmatched: 10. The CDR3 runs to 15 residues. The CDR3 loop reads CASSQRQGRSYEQFF. CDR3 DNA: TGTGCCAGCTCACAACGACAGGGGCGTTCATATGAGCAGTTCTTC.

This clonotype was detected only a few times. The gene calls are TRBV6-1 and TRBJ1-1, with 9 bases that match TRBD1. Unmatched junction bases numbered 5, after V lost 0 bases and J lost 0 bases. The CDR3 contains 17 residues. CDR1 is MNHNS, CDR2 SASEGT, per germline. CDR3 bases: TGTGCCAGCAGTGAAGCCCCCGGGACAGGGTTGAACACTGAAGCTTTCTTT. Translation gives CASSEAPGTGLNTEAFF.

This clonotype occurred many times. The chain carries TRBV28 and TRBJ2-5; no clear D gene. The length of the CDR3 is 13 residues. Germline lookup yields CDR1 MDHEN and CDR2 SYDVKM. V shed 4 bases and J shed 4 bases, with 10 bases lying between them. This CDR3 is CASSSPPPETQYF. The CDR3 nucleotides are TGTGCCAGCAGTTCACCCCCTCCAGAGACCCAGTACTTC.

The rearrangement links TRBV30 to TRBJ2-7, with 7 bases fitting TRBD1. The CDR3 spans 13 residues. V dropped 4 bases and J dropped 2; count of bases not matched to a gene: 5. Germline CDR1 reads GTSNPN; CDR2 reads SVGIG (reference sequence). The CDR3 sequence: CAWTAGTAYEQYF. The CDR3 DNA follows: TGTGCCTGGACCGCCGGGACAGCCTACGAGCAGTACTTC. Looking up the rest from reference TRBV30 and TRBJ2-7 gives the full variable domain: SQTIHQWPATLVQPVGSPLSLECTVEGTSNPNLYWYRQAAGRGLQLLFYSVGIGQISSEVPQNLSASRPQDRQFILSSKKLLLSDSGFYLCAWTAGTAYEQYFGPGTRLTVT.